The rows below give T cell receptor beta chains drawn from one sample of a study of T cell responses to AZD1222 COVID-19 vaccine. Here immunoSEQ multiplex PCR was the method, and the copy in TCRdb shows in-frame clones only, minus some. The table lists about 86,000 clones, over 85% of them singletons, with about 5.2% in the top ten. Specimen: peripheral blood, collected 28 days after the second AZD1222 dose. All receptors derive from an adult who received the AZD1222 COVID-19 vaccine. CDR3s include the opening cysteine and the closing phenylalanine or tryptophan. Fields, in order: V gene, J gene, clone size, D gene, CDR3 DNA, CDR3 protein. A D gene is named only where the DNA matches it firmly. Some rows have no size entry. The others give once, few or many, or a class for an expanded clone.

TRBV5-6	TRBJ2-7	NA	NA	TGTGCCAGCAGCCAGGGAGGCAGAACCTACGAGCAGTACTTC	CASSQGGRTYEQYF
TRBV28	TRBJ1-5	NA	TRBD1	TGTGCCAGTCACAGGGGGCTGGAGCCCCAGCATTTT	CASHRGLEPQHF
TRBV27	TRBJ2-7	NA	NA	TGTGCCAGCAGTTTTACCAGGGCCCACGAGCAGTACTTC	CASSFTRAHEQYF
TRBV6-6	TRBJ2-5	NA	TRBD2	TGTGCCAGCAGTTATTTAGCGGGGGCAGAGACCCAGTACTTC	CASSYLAGAETQYF
TRBV18	TRBJ2-1	NA	NA	TGTGCCAGCTCACCACCAGCTCACAATGAGCAGTTCTTC	CASSPPAHNEQFF
TRBV28	TRBJ2-1	NA	NA	TGTGCCAGCAGTTTTCGCGGGACAGCTTACAATGAGCAGTTCTTC	CASSFRGTAYNEQFF
TRBV30	TRBJ2-7	NA	NA	TGTGCCTGGAGTACCGGGACTTTACCCTACGAGCAGTACTTC	CAWSTGTLPYEQYF
TRBV10-2	TRBJ2-2	NA	NA	TGCGCCAGCAGTGAAGGGGGCACCGGGGAGCTGTTTTTT	CASSEGGTGELFF
TRBV4-3	TRBJ1-1	NA	NA	TGCGCCAGCAGCCAAGAGCGCGGGAACACTGAAGCTTTCTTT	CASSQERGNTEAFF
TRBV24-1	TRBJ2-7	NA	TRBD1	TGTGCCACCAGCGCTACAGGGGCCTACGAGCAGTACTTC	CATSATGAYEQYF
TRBV5-8	TRBJ1-5	NA	NA	TGTGCCAGCAGCTTGAGTCAGCCCCAGCATTTT	CASSLSQPQHF
TRBV4-3	TRBJ1-5	NA	TRBD1	TGCGCCAGCAGCCGGGGGACAGGGACCAATCAGCCCCAGCATTTT	CASSRGTGTNQPQHF
TRBV19	TRBJ1-2	NA	TRBD1	TGTGCCAGTAGTATTATTGACAGGGCCAACTATGGCTACACCTTC	CASSIIDRANYGYTF
TRBV12-3/TRBV12-4	TRBJ1-2	NA	NA	TGTGCCAGCAGTTTCGGGGAAGAAGGTGGCTACACCTTC	CASSFGEEGGYTF
TRBV12-5	TRBJ2-2	NA	TRBD1	TGTGCTAGTGGTATAGGGGGCATCGGGGAGCTGTTTTTT	CASGIGGIGELFF
TRBV14	TRBJ2-5	NA	TRBD2	TGTGCCAGCAGCCAAGGTCACACTAGCGGGGGGGCCGGAGAGACCCAGTACTTC	CASSQGHTSGGAGETQYF
TRBV5-1	TRBJ2-1	NA	NA	TGCGCCAGCAGCCCCGCCGGGGGCAATGAGCAGTTCTTC	CASSPAGGNEQFF
TRBV2	TRBJ2-2	NA	TRBD1	TGTGCCAGCAAAGGACAGGGGGCGGCCGGGGAGCTGTTTTTT	CASKGQGAAGELFF
TRBV10-3	TRBJ2-3	once	TRBD2	TGTGCCATCAGAAAAGGACTAGCGGGGGGAAGCACAGATACGCAGTATTTT	CAIRKGLAGGSTDTQYF
TRBV27	TRBJ1-1	NA	TRBD1	TGTGCCAGCAGTTTATCTAGGGGACAGCCGAACACTGAAGCTTTCTTT	CASSLSRGQPNTEAFF
TRBV4-1	TRBJ2-3	NA	NA	TGCGCCAGCAGCCAGGGACCGTTGACTAGCACAGATACGCAGTATTTT	CASSQGPLTSTDTQYF
TRBV6-1	TRBJ2-5	NA	TRBD2	TGTGCCAGCAGTGTTGAAGTAGCGGGGGGGCTTGAGACCCAGTACTTC	CASSVEVAGGLETQYF
TRBV19	TRBJ2-7	NA	NA	TGTGCCAGTAGTATCGAGGGGTTACCGACCTACGAGCAGTACTTC	CASSIEGLPTYEQYF
TRBV6-5	TRBJ1-6	NA	NA	TGTGCCAGCAGTTACTCCGGGGCCCCTAATTCACCCCTCCACTTT	CASSYSGAPNSPLHF
TRBV9	TRBJ1-2	NA	NA	TGTGCCAGCAGCACAGAGGGAGGAACCTATGGCTACACCTTC	CASSTEGGTYGYTF
TRBV12-2	TRBJ1-4	NA	NA	TGTGCAAGTCGCCCTCTAACTGGGGGGCTAGGGGAAAAACTGTTTTTT	CASRPLTGGLGEKLFF
TRBV7-8	TRBJ2-3	NA	NA	TGTGCCAGCAGCTGGGGTCGCACAGATACGCAGTATTTT	CASSWGRTDTQYF
TRBV7-9	TRBJ2-3	NA	NA	TGTGCCAGCAGCTTGGCCGGGAACACAGATACGCAGTATTTT	CASSLAGNTDTQYF
TRBV4-1	TRBJ1-6	NA	NA	TGCGCCAGCAGCCAAGTGGTGGGGGCGGCTGGGAGTTCACCCCTCCACTTT	CASSQVVGAAGSSPLHF
TRBV6-6	TRBJ1-2	NA	NA	TGTGCCAGCATAGAGATCGCCAGACACTATGGCTACACCTTC	CASIEIARHYGYTF
TRBV4-2	TRBJ1-2	NA	NA	TGTGCCAGCAGCCAAGAGGCTCGGGGATTCATGGGTCAGGACTATGGCTACACCTTC	CASSQEARGFMGQDYGYTF
TRBV6-5	TRBJ2-3	NA	TRBD2	TGTGCCAGCAGTTACTCGGGGACTACTAGCACAGATACGCAGTATTTT	CASSYSGTTSTDTQYF